The T cell receptor beta chain under discussion was sequenced for a study of cytotoxic CD8 clonotypes in ibrutinib-treated CLL. Study information: Among the patients, around ten presented as relapsed/refractory and about 16 as treatment-naive; around 18 showed unmutated IGHV. Complete response was seen in 2 patients and partial in approximately 25; about twelve progressed and roughly 14 stayed remitted after a median about 68 months. Specimens for response were gathered following a median around a year of therapy, spanning 6 to 36. Study findings and constraints: Clonality went up at ibrutinib response and then declined back toward baseline at progression.

Comment on this clone: Its antigen is unknown.

The data were produced by immunoSEQ multiplex PCR, yet TCRdb's version contains in-frame clones alone and is incomplete. The data show 57,000 or so clones, around 52% seen once. The source is a human donor with chronic lymphocytic leukemia. Sequenced here: PBMCs, sampled at disease progression, from a patient treated with ibrutinib.

CDR3 DNA sequence: TGTGCCAGCAGCTCGGGACAGGGTCCCGAGCAGTACTTC. This encodes CASSSGQGPEQYF. This chain uses TRBV11-1 with TRBJ2-7; the match to TRBD1 covers 9 bases. In germline, CDR1 is SGHAT, CDR2 FQDESV (reference sequence). This CDR3 contains 13 residues. The V segment lost 4 bases and the J segment 6 bases; nucleotides outside the gene matches: 4.